One sample yielded the 10 T cell receptor beta chains listed below, sequenced in a study of T-cell memory formation after mild COVID-19. MiXCR, run by TCRdb on the 5' RACE reads, gives a single entry per CDR3 protein. The table records about 560,000 distinct CDR3 sequences, roughly 21% of them present only once. Input material: PBMCs or a T cell subset sorted from them (not recorded which). Receptors were obtained from an adult woman who had mild COVID-19 (a few samples of this study predate the infection). Cell type and time point are not known.

The rearrangement links TRBV14 to TRBJ2-7; 10 nucleotides match TRBD1. Germline values: CDR1 SGHDN, CDR2 FVKESK. With V trimmed by 2 bases and J by 3 bases, 7 bases remained unmatched. The CDR3 runs to 16 residues. The DNA of the CDR3 is TGTGCCAGCAGCCAAAATTTCGGGACAGGGGTCTACGAGCAGTACTTC. Translation: CASSQNFGTGVYEQYF. Full variable domain (outside the CDR3, taken from reference TRBV14 and TRBJ2-7): EAGVTQFPSHSVIEKGQTVTLRCDPISGHDNLYWYRRVMGKEIKFLLHFVKESKQDESGMPNNRFLAERTGGTYSTLKVQPAELEDSGVYFCASSQNFGTGVYEQYFGPGTRLTVT.

In this sample, this clonotype turned up many times. The genes are TRBV7-2 and TRBJ2-1; 9 bases agree with TRBD2. Germline V lookup: CDR1 SGHTA, CDR2 FQGNSA. V gave up 2 bases and J gave up 6 bases; unmatched junction bases: 8. The CDR3 sequence is 16 residues long. CDR3 sequence (DNA): TGTGCCAGCAGCTTAAGTGTTGCTAGCGGGGTCAATGAGCAGTTCTTC. Protein sequence: CASSLSVASGVNEQFF.

This clonotype appeared a few times. The genes are TRBV5-1 and TRBJ1-5; D ambiguous. The CDR3 is 15 residues long. V lost 4 bases, J lost 4 bases, and 15 bases lay in between. From germline, CDR1 is SGHRS and CDR2 YFSETQ. The CDR3 reads CASSLAGSINQPQHF. The CDR3, as DNA: TGCGCCAGCAGCCTCGCCGGGAGCATTAATCAGCCCCAGCATTTT.

V is TRBV5-6 and J is TRBJ2-2; 8 bases are a match to TRBD1. Germline CDR1 SGHDT, CDR2 YYEEEE. CDR3 size: 16 residues. Germline trimming cut 0 bases from V and 4 bases from J; bases unmatched to any gene: 5. CDR3 residues: CASSLVGQDLTGELFF. CDR3 bases: TGTGCCAGCAGCTTGGTGGGACAGGACCTCACCGGGGAGCTGTTTTTT.

The genes are TRBV4-1 and TRBJ2-7; maybe TRBD1 (5 bases). The V gene lost 0 bases and the J gene lost 1 base, with 16 bases spanning the gap. Germline CDR1 and CDR2: MGHRA and YSYEKL. This CDR3 contains 17 residues. The CDR3 spells CASSQEGARVGSYEQYF. CDR3 nucleotide sequence: TGCGCCAGCAGCCAAGAGGGTGCCAGGGTTGGTTCCTACGAGCAGTACTTC.

In this sample, this clonotype turned up a few times. The V call is TRBV5-1, the J call TRBJ2-7, with TRBD1 matching 8 bases. The germline gives CDR1 SGHRS, CDR2 YFSETQ. With 0 bases clipped from V and 4 bases from J, the junction kept 6 bases outside the gene matches. The CDR3 is 15 residues long. The CDR3 DNA follows: TGCGCCAGCAGCTTGGCTCAGGGGGCGGGATACGAGCAGTACTTC. It specifies CASSLAQGAGYEQYF.

This clonotype was recorded a few times. This chain links TRBV7-9 with TRBJ2-3; D is perhaps TRBD2 (6 bases). CDR1 and CDR2 from the germline V gene are SEHNR and FQNEAQ (reference sequence). The CDR3 has 15 amino acids. V was clipped by 2 bases and J by 6 bases, with 15 bases between them. CDR3 sequence reads: CASSLRLATEDTQYF. Here the CDR3 DNA reads TGTGCCAGCAGCTTAAGGCTAGCGACAGAGGATACGCAGTATTTT. The full variable domain, rest sourced from reference TRBV7-9 and TRBJ2-3, is DTGVSQNPRHKITKRGQNVTFRCDPISEHNRLYWYRQTLGQGPEFLTYFQNEAQLEKSRLLSDRFSAERPKGSFSTLEIQRTEQGDSAMYLCASSLRLATEDTQYFGPGTRLTVL.

This clonotype came up a few times. J is TRBJ2-1 and V is TRBV24-1; possibly TRBD1 for D (8 bases). The germline CDR1 and CDR2 sequences are KGHDR and SFDVKD. The CDR3 spans 18 residues. V lost 4 bases and J 5 bases, leaving 23 bases between the germline ends. The CDR3 DNA reads TGTGCCACCAGTGACAGGACAGGGCCTGGCGGGAGAGACAATGAGCAGTTCTTC. It is translated as CATSDRTGPGGRDNEQFF.

This chain joins TRBV6-2 or TRBV6-3 and TRBJ1-2; D not resolved. Trimming stripped 6 bases from V and 8 bases from J, with 22 bases between. The germline gives CDR1 MNHEY, CDR2 SVGEGT. The CDR3 spans 15 residues. In nucleotides, the CDR3 is TGTGCCAGCAGCTTAGCCATAGCCCTGCTACGGGGCTACACCTTC. Its translation is CASSLAIALLRGYTF.

Here the CDR3 DNA reads TGTGCCAGCAGTGAATCGCAGTCTTCATCAGCTTTCTTT. As protein: CASSESQSSSAFF. This chain joins TRBV2 and TRBJ1-1, with unresolved D. With 2 bases removed from V and 10 bases from J, the gap between germline ends came to 14 bases. In germline, CDR1 is SNHLY, CDR2 FYNNEI. This CDR3 region has 13 residues.